This record covers a single T cell receptor (beta chain). These data come from a study of technical replicates of blood from a handful of donors. TCRdb keeps only in-frame clones here, not all; method: immunoSEQ multiplex PCR. Of about 80,000 clones in the sample, 95% to 98% are singletons; the top ten hold approximately 0.21%. The CDR3 length is 15 residues. V was clipped by 5 bases and J by 4 bases; unmatched bases: 8. The V gene's germline CDR1 is SGHTA and CDR2 FQGNSA. The chain has TRBV7-2 and TRBJ2-3; 8 bases align to TRBD2. The sequence derives from a human donor in good health. Sequencing was carried out using T cells isolated from PBMCs. DNA of the CDR3: TGTGCCAGCAGCGCCGCCAGCGGGAGAGCAGATACGCAGTATTTT. Protein product: CASSAASGRADTQYF.